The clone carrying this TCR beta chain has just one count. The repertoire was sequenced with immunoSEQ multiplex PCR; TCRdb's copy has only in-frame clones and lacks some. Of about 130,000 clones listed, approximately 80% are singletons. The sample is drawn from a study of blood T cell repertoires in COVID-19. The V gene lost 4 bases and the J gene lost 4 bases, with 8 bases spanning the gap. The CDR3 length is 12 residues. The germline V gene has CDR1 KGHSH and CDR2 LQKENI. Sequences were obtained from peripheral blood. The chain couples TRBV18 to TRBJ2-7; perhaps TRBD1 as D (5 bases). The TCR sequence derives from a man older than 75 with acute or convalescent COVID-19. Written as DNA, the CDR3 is TGTGCCAGCTCACGCAGGGATTACGAGCAGTACTTC. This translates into CASSRRDYEQYF.